The present TCR beta chain was sequenced within a study of neurological immune-mediated disorders. Study results and limitations: Expanded clones shared no identical CDR3 amino acid sequences across subjects, which suggested private TCR-beta repertoires in all groups.

Deletions cut 2 bases from V and 7 bases from J, with 5 bases between. Germline V gene data show CDR1 as LGHNA and CDR2 as YNFKEQ. This CDR3 contains 12 residues. The making of cDNA relied on 5'RACE with 10-nucleotide random UMIs. MiXCR was run by TCRdb on the 5' RACE reads, yielding one entry per CDR3 protein. Counted here are tens of thousands of distinct CDR3 sequences, 10% to 13% occurring once; the ten biggest clones make up around 1.8%. The sample holds many counts of this clonotype. What it binds is not known. The rearrangement links TRBV4-2 to TRBJ1-4; D is unresolved. This TCR came from a man aged 40-50 years in good health. Sequences were obtained from PBMCs. CDR3 protein: CASSQNFEKLFF. CDR3 coding DNA: TGTGCCAGCAGCCAAAACTTTGAAAAACTGTTTTTT.